This passage covers 32 T cell receptor beta chains from one sample sequenced in a study of blood T cell repertoires in COVID-19. Clones were read by immunoSEQ multiplex PCR, and TCRdb kept only the in-frame ones, dropping some. The sample carries 300,000 to 400,000 clones, roughly 85% recorded once. Sequencing used PBMCs or T cells enriched from blood (not recorded which). Receptors were obtained from a woman in her forties with acute COVID-19.

The genes are TRBV14 and TRBJ1-1; D call uncertain. Looked up from germline, CDR1 is SGHDN and CDR2 is FVKESK. This CDR3 comprises 13 residues. Trimming took off 7 bases at V and 1 base at J, with 10 bases between the two ends. This CDR3 reads CASTNTANTEAFF. CDR3 bases: TGTGCCAGCACCAACACAGCGAACACTGAAGCTTTCTTT. The full variable domain, rest sourced from reference TRBV14 and TRBJ1-1, is EAGVTQFPSHSVIEKGQTVTLRCDPISGHDNLYWYRRVMGKEIKFLLHFVKESKQDESGMPNNRFLAERTGGTYSTLKVQPAELEDSGVYFCASTNTANTEAFFGQGTRLTVV.

This sequence joins TRBV2 and TRBJ2-7, with a tentative D call TRBD2 (6 bases). The V gene's germline CDR1 is SNHLY and CDR2 FYNNEI. The CDR3 runs to 13 residues. Trimming removed 5 bases from V and 3 bases from J, with 11 bases in between. The CDR3, as DNA: TGTGCCAGCAGTACCGGGAGCCTCTACGAGCAGTACTTC. This sequence encodes CASSTGSLYEQYF.

The V gene is TRBV7-2, the J gene TRBJ1-2; no reliable D call. CDR1 and CDR2 from the germline V gene are SGHTA and FQGNSA. The CDR3 is 14 residues long. With 3 bases removed from V and 4 bases from J, the gap between germline ends came to 12 bases. CDR3 amino acids: CASSFRTTGYGYTF. The CDR3 nucleotides are TGTGCCAGCAGCTTTAGAACTACTGGCTATGGCTACACCTTC.

The rearrangement uses TRBV3-1 (or the pseudogene TRBV3-2) and TRBJ1-2, with TRBD1 identical over 9 bases. V lost 1 base, J lost 5 bases, and 11 bases stayed unmatched. The CDR3 is 17 amino acids. Germline CDR1 is LGHDT and CDR2 is YNNKEL (reference sequence). CDR3 region: CASSQGGTGRLLYGYTF. The CDR3 DNA reads TGTGCCAGCAGCCAAGGAGGGACAGGGCGTCTATTATATGGCTACACCTTC.

In regard to this clone: Relative to the germline gene, one junction end is altered; a read error may explain this. The chain uses TRBV6-5 and TRBJ1-6, with D possibly being TRBD1 (6 bases). This CDR3 is built from 13 residues. Germline values: CDR1 MNHEY, CDR2 SVGAGI. In nucleotides, the CDR3 is TGTGCCAGCAGACGTTCCGGGACACCACCTCTCCACTTT. This encodes CASRRSGTPPLHF.

The chain combines TRBV7-9 with TRBJ2-7, with TRBD1 as a possible D gene (6 bases). CDR3 length: 13 residues. Germline CDR1 SEHNR, CDR2 FQNEAQ (reference sequence). V lost 5 bases and J lost 2, with 10 bases in between. The CDR3 sequence: CASSPDRTYEQYF. The CDR3 bases are TGTGCCAGCAGCCCAGACAGGACCTACGAGCAGTACTTC.

This clone has just one count. This chain joins TRBV3-1 (or the pseudogene TRBV3-2) and TRBJ2-5; tentative D call: TRBD2 (6 bases). Trimming stripped 1 base from V and 3 bases from J, with 15 bases between. The V gene's germline CDR1 is LGHDT and CDR2 YNNKEL (reference sequence). The CDR3 runs 16 residues. The CDR3 bases are TGTGCCAGCAGCCAAGCAGACGCGGGGATTAAAGAGACCCAGTACTTC. The encoded protein is CASSQADAGIKETQYF.

CDR3 in amino acids: CASRKETGDGYTF. The CDR3, as DNA: TGTGCCAGCAGAAAAGAGACAGGGGATGGCTACACCTTC. The chain links TRBV27 to TRBJ1-2, with 8 bases matching TRBD1. Germline CDR1 reads MNHEY; CDR2 reads SMNVEV (reference sequence). This CDR3 is built from 13 residues. The V segment lost 6 bases and the J segment 6 bases; nucleotides outside the gene matches: 6.

The chain combines TRBV3-1 (or the pseudogene TRBV3-2) with TRBJ1-2; D is possibly TRBD1 (6 bases). This CDR3 is 17 amino acids long. V was pared by 1 base and J by 2 bases, with 17 bases between. Per the germline V gene, CDR1 is LGHDT and CDR2 is YNNKEL (reference sequence). Here the CDR3 reads CASSQGVAGGGNYGYTF. The DNA of the CDR3 is TGTGCCAGCAGCCAAGGTGTTGCGGGGGGCGGAAACTATGGCTACACCTTC.

The chain joins TRBV7-8 to TRBJ1-6; D is undetermined. V shed 6 bases and J shed 4 bases, with 19 bases lying between them. Germline V gives CDR1 SGHVS, CDR2 FQNEAQ. This CDR3 comprises 17 residues. The CDR3 reads CASRRSEGEKYNSPLHF. For the CDR3, the DNA is TGTGCCAGCAGGAGAAGCGAGGGAGAGAAGTATAATTCACCCCTCCACTTT.

The chain joins TRBV27 to TRBJ1-1; D is unresolved. The CDR3 consists of 12 residues. V was cut by 3 bases and J by 8 bases, with 10 bases left in between. Germline V gene data show CDR1 as MNHEY and CDR2 as SMNVEV (reference sequence). Here the CDR3 DNA reads TGTGCCAGCAGTTTTCCCGCAGGCGAAGCTTTCTTT. This encodes CASSFPAGEAFF.

The V gene is TRBV3-1 (or the pseudogene TRBV3-2), the J gene TRBJ2-7, with D maybe TRBD1 (6 bases). Germline lookup yields CDR1 LGHDT and CDR2 YNNKEL (reference sequence). V was shortened by 6 bases and J by 5 bases, with 17 bases between the two germline ends. The CDR3 runs 14 residues. As DNA, the CDR3 is TGTGCCAGCAGACCCGGGACACCGTCCCACGAGCAGTACTTC. It codes for CASRPGTPSHEQYF.

J is TRBJ2-5 and V is TRBV7-2; D is perhaps TRBD1 (6 bases). V was shortened by 2 bases and J by 3 bases, with 16 bases between the two germline ends. In germline, CDR1 is SGHTA, CDR2 FQGNSA. The CDR3 length is 16 residues. CDR3 nucleotide sequence: TGTGCCAGCAGCTTAAGGCGAGGGGGTTATGAAGAGACCCAGTACTTC. It encodes CASSLRRGGYEETQYF.

The rearrangement joins TRBV5-1 to TRBJ1-1; TRBD1 is a possible D gene (6 bases). The CDR3 spans 12 residues. Deletions cut 4 bases from V and 11 bases from J, with 15 bases between. Germline CDR1 SGHRS, CDR2 YFSETQ. CDR3 DNA: TGCGCCAGCAGCCCGGACAGCGCGAGGGCTTTCTTT. Residues: CASSPDSARAFF.

This clone has more than one count but fewer than ten. J is TRBJ1-1 and V is TRBV28; 8 positions agree with TRBD1. CDR1 is MDHEN and CDR2 is SYDVKM in the germline V gene. After removal of 6 bases from V and 0 bases from J, the junction contained 6 bases not matched to a gene. The CDR3 consists of 15 residues. CDR3 residues: CASRPRDRLNTEAFF. In nucleotides, the CDR3 is TGTGCCAGCAGACCCCGGGACAGGTTGAACACTGAAGCTTTCTTT.

The rearrangement joins TRBV3-1 (or the pseudogene TRBV3-2) to TRBJ2-2; D call uncertain. Germline CDR1 reads LGHDT; CDR2 reads YNNKEL (reference sequence). Between the trimmed V and J ends, which lost 1 base and 5 bases, there was a span of 11 bases. The CDR3 consists of 15 residues. In DNA form, the CDR3 reads TGTGCCAGCAGCCAAGTTGTAGTCAAAACCGGGGAGCTGTTTTTT. Translated, it gives CASSQVVVKTGELFF.

The chain is built from TRBV4-2 and TRBJ2-3, with 15 nucleotides matching TRBD2. The germline V gene has CDR1 LGHNA and CDR2 YNFKEQ. The CDR3 contains 17 residues. The junction had 6 bases not matched to a gene; V was cut back by 5 bases and J by 3 bases. Here the CDR3 DNA reads TGTGCCAGCAGCGGGGGGACTAGCGGGAGGATTACAGATACGCAGTATTTT. Amino acids: CASSGGTSGRITDTQYF.

The chain couples TRBV6-2 or TRBV6-3 to TRBJ2-7; the match to TRBD2 covers 11 bases. CDR1 and CDR2 from the germline V gene are MNHEY and SVGEGT. The V segment lost 4 bases and the J segment 2 bases; nucleotides outside the gene matches: 16. CDR3 size: 19 residues. CDR3: CASSFPGTSGSDPPYEQYF. The CDR3 DNA is TGTGCCAGCAGTTTCCCCGGGACTAGCGGCTCGGATCCCCCCTACGAGCAGTACTTC.

This clone appeared a few times. The chain joins TRBV15 to TRBJ1-4; TRBD1 aligns across 8 bases. CDR1 and CDR2 (germline): LNHNV, YYDKDF (reference sequence). The CDR3 runs to 17 residues. V lost 4 bases to trimming and J lost 0 bases; unmatched junction nucleotides: 7. In DNA form, the CDR3 reads TGTGCCACCAGCAAGGGGCCACAGGGGGCAACTAATGAAAAACTGTTTTTT. This encodes CATSKGPQGATNEKLFF.

The rearrangement uses TRBV7-6 and TRBJ2-1; 9 bases map to TRBD2. The CDR3 has 16 residues. Germline lookup yields CDR1 SGHVS and CDR2 FNYEAQ. V was clipped by 5 bases and J by 7 bases; unmatched bases: 12. The CDR3 DNA reads as TGTGCCAGCAGCCCAAGGGGGGCTAGCGGGGTTAATGAGCAGTTCTTC. Protein: CASSPRGASGVNEQFF.

This clone was counted between two and nine times. The V and J genes are TRBV3-1 (or the pseudogene TRBV3-2) and TRBJ2-2, with TRBD1 matching over 7 bases. This CDR3 contains 14 residues. CDR1 is LGHDT and CDR2 is YNNKEL in the germline V gene (reference sequence). With 8 bases clipped from V and 5 bases from J, the junction kept 8 bases outside the gene matches. The CDR3 nucleotides read TGTGCCAGCGCGCCGGGACAGAGGACCGGGGAGCTGTTTTTT. As protein: CASAPGQRTGELFF.

The CDR3 coding sequence is TGTGCCAGCAGAAGGACAGGGATCGTAGGCTACACCTTC. This sequence encodes CASRRTGIVGYTF. The rearrangement uses TRBV11-2 and TRBJ1-2; 8 nucleotides align to TRBD1. V was clipped by 6 bases and J by 8 bases; unmatched bases: 8. The CDR3 has 13 amino acids. Germline lookup yields CDR1 SGHAT and CDR2 FQNNGV.

V and J are TRBV10-3 and TRBJ2-3; 8 bases map to TRBD2. This CDR3 region has 20 residues. The germline V gene has CDR1 ENHRY and CDR2 SYGVKD. V shed 4 bases, J shed 0 bases, and the junction held 18 bases outside the gene matches. The CDR3 region is CAISGTLGLAETLSTDTQYF. The CDR3 DNA follows: TGTGCCATCAGTGGGACCCTTGGACTAGCAGAGACCTTGAGCACAGATACGCAGTATTTT.

V and J are TRBV28 and TRBJ2-3; a possible D gene is TRBD1 (7 bases). The V end was cut by 3 bases, the J end by 4 bases, with 14 bases between. The CDR3 sequence is 15 residues long. Looked up from germline, CDR1 is MDHEN and CDR2 is SYDVKM. CDR3 DNA: TGTGCCAGCAGTTTTAGTCAGGGGGGCGCAGATACGCAGTATTTT. Translating gives CASSFSQGGADTQYF. Full variable domain (outside the CDR3, taken from reference TRBV28 and TRBJ2-3): DVKVTQSSRYLVKRTGEKVFLECVQDMDHENMFWYRQDPGLGLRLIYFSYDVKMKEKGDIPEGYSVSREKKERFSLILESASTNQTSMYLCASSFSQGGADTQYFGPGTRLTVL.

As concerns this clone: This CDR3 is also generated by other DNA sequences in the sample. The chain carries TRBV3-1 (or the pseudogene TRBV3-2) and TRBJ1-6, with 7 positions matching TRBD1. Trimming cost V 4 bases and J 7 bases; bases outside gene matches: 7. This CDR3 contains 15 residues. Germline V gene data show CDR1 as LGHDT and CDR2 as YNNKEL (reference sequence). CDR3 loop: CASSPRQGANSPLHF. The CDR3 coding sequence is TGTGCCAGCAGCCCTCGACAGGGTGCAAATTCACCCCTCCACTTT.

The chain recombines TRBV5-1 with TRBJ2-7, with 10 nucleotides matching TRBD1. The CDR3 length is 14 residues. The junction had 5 bases not matched to a gene; V was cut back by 4 bases and J by 4 bases. CDR1 SGHRS and CDR2 YFSETQ come from the germline V gene. The CDR3 nucleotides are TGCGCCAGCAGCAACCGGACAGGGGGTTACGAGCAGTACTTC. This codes for CASSNRTGGYEQYF.

The V and J genes are TRBV7-3 and TRBJ1-1; the D gene is possibly TRBD1 (5 bases). V shed 5 bases and J shed 1 base, with 8 bases lying between them. Germline-derived CDR1 and CDR2 are SGHTA and FQGTGA. There are 13 residues in the CDR3. The CDR3 sequence is CASSADRNTEAFF. Here the CDR3 DNA reads TGTGCCAGCAGCGCCGACAGGAACACTGAAGCTTTCTTT.

V usage is TRBV6-5 and J usage is TRBJ1-1; maybe TRBD1 (5 bases). Trimming cost V 4 bases and J 0 bases, with 15 bases left between them. Germline-derived CDR1 and CDR2 are MNHEY and SVGAGI. The CDR3 consists of 16 residues. CDR3 in amino acids: CASSFIGVLLNTEAFF. The CDR3 nucleotides read TGTGCCAGCAGTTTCATAGGGGTATTATTGAACACTGAAGCTTTCTTT.

The chain uses TRBV15 and TRBJ1-1; a weak D match, TRBD1 (5 bases). CDR1 is LNHNV and CDR2 is YYDKDF in the germline V gene (reference sequence). Trimming took 0 bases from V and 2 from J, leaving 16 bases between them. This CDR3 has 17 residues. CDR3 residues: CATSRERDRDLNTEAFF. CDR3 DNA: TGTGCCACCAGCAGAGAACGTGACCGGGACTTAAACACTGAAGCTTTCTTT.

This chain connects TRBV4-2 to TRBJ2-3; 9 nucleotides line up with TRBD2. The ends lost 4 bases at V and 2 bases at J; junction bases unmatched: 10. The CDR3 sequence is 17 residues long. CDR1 and CDR2 from the germline V gene are LGHNA and YNFKEQ. CDR3 bases: TGTGCCAGCAGCCCCCGGGACAGCGGGGGGACCACAGATACGCAGTATTTT. It is translated as CASSPRDSGGTTDTQYF.

CDR3 residues: CASRLQENTEAFF. CDR3 bases: TGTGCCAGCAGGCTACAGGAAAACACTGAAGCTTTCTTT. J is TRBJ1-1 and V is TRBV11-3, with D maybe TRBD1 (5 bases). Germline CDR1 reads SGHNT; CDR2 reads YENEEA. Trimming removed 6 bases from V and 2 bases from J, with 10 bases in between. The length of the CDR3 is 13 residues.

This clone was found once. The chain has TRBV10-1 and TRBJ1-2, with TRBD1 as a possible D gene (6 bases). The V end was cut by 8 bases, the J end by 0 bases, with 10 bases between. This CDR3 region has 13 residues. CDR1 and CDR2 (germline): WNHNN, SYGVQD (reference sequence). CDR3 residues: CASPQGPNYGYTF. The CDR3 nucleotides read TGCGCCAGCCCACAGGGACCTAACTATGGCTACACCTTC.